The rows below give T cell receptor beta chains drawn from one sample of a study of human T cells and chemical hapten exposure. TCRdb called the RACE reads again in MiXCR, with one record for every CDR3 protein. The sample lists about 110,000 distinct CDR3 sequences, less than 15% occurring once. The sample consisted of whole blood, taken in connection with sensitization to the hapten diphenylcyclopropenone (DPC). Receptor source: a woman between 45 and 60 years old with alopecia areata. Some clones in this sample may be carry-over from other donors' samples. The CDR3 runs from the conserved cysteine through the conserved F or W. A D gene is named only where the DNA matches it firmly. The listing skips clone size in some rows; elsewhere it reads once, few, many or a size class.

v_gene	abundance	d_gene	j_gene	CDR3aa	CDR3nt
TRBV6-5	few	.	TRBJ1-1	CASKRVAESPEAFF	TGTGCCAGTAAAAGAGTGGCTGAATCCCCTGAAGCTTTCTTT
TRBV7-2	.	.	TRBJ1-4	CASSFGGASEKLFF	TGTGCCAGCAGCTTTGGGGGGGCGTCCGAAAAACTGTTTTTT
TRBV20-1	few	.	TRBJ1-1	CSATPTTGMNTEAFF	TGCAGTGCTACCCCTACGACCGGAATGAACACTGAAGCTTTCTTT
TRBV20-1	.	TRBD1	TRBJ1-5	CSAFDRDVHQPQHF	TGCAGTGCCTTCGACAGGGATGTCCATCAGCCCCAGCATTTT
TRBV11-2	.	TRBD2	TRBJ2-2	CASSITSGSRTGELFF	TGTGCCAGCAGCATAACTAGCGGGAGTCGCACCGGGGAGCTGTTTTTT
TRBV3-1	once	TRBD1	TRBJ1-4	CASSLTGRAEKLFF	TGTGCCAGCAGCCTGACAGGGAGGGCTGAAAAACTGTTTTTT
TRBV7-2	few	TRBD2	TRBJ2-3	CASSRPKTAGFADTQYF	TGTGCCAGCAGCAGGCCGAAGACAGCGGGATTCGCAGATACGCAGTATTTT
TRBV28	.	.	TRBJ2-2	CASSLRIVPGELFF	TGTGCCAGCAGTTTAAGAATAGTCCCCGGGGAGCTGTTTTTT
TRBV7-6	.	.	TRBJ2-5	CASSGTKTLIQETQYF	TGTGCCAGCTCCGGGACAAAGACACTAATTCAAGAGACCCAGTACTTC
TRBV2	few	.	TRBJ2-3	CASTGIRPDTQYF	TGTGCCAGCACGGGAATCCGCCCAGATACGCAGTATTTT
TRBV6-1	.	TRBD1	TRBJ2-7	CASNEAGTGWTYEQYF	TGTGCCAGCAATGAAGCGGGGACAGGGTGGACCTACGAGCAGTACTTC
TRBV11-2	many	.	TRBJ1-2	CASSLAGAYGYTF	TGTGCCAGCAGCTTAGCAGGGGCGTATGGCTACACCTTC
TRBV29-1	many	.	TRBJ2-7	CSVTAGGRNVREQYF	TGCAGCGTGACGGCCGGGGGCCGGAACGTACGCGAGCAGTACTTC
TRBV5-1	.	.	TRBJ2-4	CASSPDGQKLAKNIQYF	TGCGCCAGCAGCCCAGACGGACAGAAATTAGCCAAAAACATTCAGTACTTC
TRBV27	.	.	TRBJ1-4	CASSLADENEKLFF	TGTGCCAGCAGTTTAGCAGACGAGAATGAAAAACTGTTTTTT
TRBV15	few	TRBD2	TRBJ2-1	CATSRDLGESGGNEQFF	TGTGCCACCAGCAGAGATCTAGGGGAGAGCGGGGGTAATGAGCAGTTCTTC
TRBV3-1	few	.	TRBJ2-1	CASSQEKGSGYNEQFF	TGTGCCAGCAGCCAAGAGAAGGGAAGCGGATACAATGAGCAGTTCTTC
TRBV6-1	.	.	TRBJ1-6	CASSWGPGNSPLHF	TGTGCCAGCAGTTGGGGTCCGGGGAATTCACCCCTCCACTTT
TRBV7-9	few	.	TRBJ2-3	CASSFTQGGTDTQYF	TGTGCCAGCAGCTTTACCCAAGGGGGCACAGATACGCAGTATTTT
TRBV11-1	.	.	TRBJ2-7	CASSLPPGPFTYEQYF	TGTGCCAGCAGCTTACCTCCTGGCCCTTTCACCTACGAGCAGTACTTC
TRBV7-2	few	.	TRBJ1-1	CASSFMTSEAFF	TGTGCCAGCAGCTTTATGACGTCTGAAGCTTTCTTT
TRBV10-2	.	TRBD2	TRBJ2-1	CASYSGTSGRDEQFF	TGCGCCAGCTATTCCGGGACTAGCGGGAGAGATGAGCAGTTCTTC
TRBV28	few	.	TRBJ1-1	CASSTVDTEAFF	TGTGCCAGCAGCACAGTGGACACTGAAGCTTTCTTT
TRBV19	many	TRBD2	TRBJ2-7	CASSGGSSYEQYF	TGTGCCAGTAGTGGCGGGAGCTCCTACGAGCAGTACTTC
TRBV7-9	many	.	TRBJ1-1	CASSLAQINTEAFF	TGTGCCAGCAGCTTAGCGCAGATAAACACTGAAGCTTTCTTT
TRBV7-2	.	TRBD2	TRBJ2-2	CASSSRGGSLAGELFF	TGTGCCAGCAGTTCAAGAGGCGGGAGTTTGGCCGGGGAGCTGTTTTTT
TRBV18	many	.	TRBJ2-1	CASSPLGNEQFF	TGTGCCAGCTCACCATTGGGGAATGAGCAGTTCTTC
TRBV6-2/TRBV6-3	few	TRBD1	TRBJ2-7	CACRDSLYEQYF	TGTGCCTGCCGGGACAGCCTCTACGAGCAGTACTTC
TRBV5-6	.	TRBD1	TRBJ2-1	CASRSAGGEQFF	TGTGCCAGCAGATCTGCAGGGGGTGAGCAGTTCTTC
TRBV6-4	many	.	TRBJ1-2	CASSDTGGGYTF	TGTGCCAGCAGTGACACCGGTGGCGGCTACACCTTC
TRBV5-1	.	.	TRBJ1-1	CASSGGGGGTEAFF	TGCGCCAGCAGCGGAGGCGGGGGTGGCACTGAAGCTTTCTTT
TRBV2	many	.	TRBJ1-2	CASSELYGYTF	TGTGCCAGCAGTGAACTCTATGGCTACACCTTC
TRBV28	many	.	TRBJ1-1	CASSFRDGWGEAFF	TGTGCCAGCAGTTTCCGGGACGGGTGGGGTGAAGCTTTCTTT
TRBV5-1	many	TRBD1	TRBJ1-1	CASSLATGGLTEAFF	TGCGCCAGCAGCTTGGCCACAGGGGGCCTCACTGAAGCTTTCTTT
TRBV7-8	.	.	TRBJ1-5	CASSLVPGAGNQPQHF	TGTGCCAGCAGCTTAGTCCCGGGGGCGGGCAATCAGCCCCAGCATTTT
TRBV5-1	few	TRBD1	TRBJ2-7	CASSLGPGGLYEQYF	TGCGCCAGCAGCTTGGGTCCAGGGGGCCTCTACGAGCAGTACTTC
TRBV7-2	many	.	TRBJ2-1	CASSERAEAEQFF	TGTGCCAGCAGCGAGAGGGCCGAAGCTGAGCAGTTCTTC
TRBV18	.	TRBD1	TRBJ1-3	CASSYDRGGLTGNTIYF	TGTGCCAGCTCGTACGACAGGGGAGGACTCACTGGAAACACCATATATTTT
TRBV5-8	once	TRBD2	TRBJ2-1	CASSPRTSGNNEQFF	TGTGCCAGCAGCCCGAGGACTAGCGGTAACAATGAGCAGTTCTTC
TRBV20-1	many	.	TRBJ1-5	CSAKSSNQPQHF	TGCAGTGCTAAATCTAGCAATCAGCCCCAGCATTTT
TRBV12-3/TRBV12-4	few	.	TRBJ2-2	CASSLVRELTGELFF	TGTGCCAGCAGTTTAGTTCGGGAGCTCACCGGGGAGCTGTTTTTT
TRBV18	.	.	TRBJ1-1	CASSPQEGNTEAFF	TGTGCCAGCTCACCACAGGAGGGGAACACTGAAGCTTTCTTT
TRBV28	.	TRBD2	TRBJ2-7	CASSTDRWGLAGGYEQYF	TGTGCCAGCAGTACCGACCGCTGGGGTCTAGCGGGGGGCTACGAGCAGTACTTC
TRBV4-1	few	.	TRBJ1-3	CASSQGPQGFNTIYF	TGCGCCAGCAGCCAAGGCCCCCAGGGGTTTAACACCATATATTTT
TRBV12-3/TRBV12-4	.	.	TRBJ2-3	CATAASASTDTQYF	TGTGCCACCGCGGCCAGCGCTAGCACAGATACGCAGTATTTT
TRBV18	few	.	TRBJ2-6	CASSPTLAYSGANVLTF	TGTGCCAGCTCACCAACCTTGGCGTACTCTGGGGCCAACGTCCTGACTTTC
TRBV11-2	many	TRBD1	TRBJ2-5	CASSLSAGTGQETQYF	TGTGCCAGCAGCTTATCAGCCGGGACAGGGCAAGAGACCCAGTACTTC
TRBV29-1	few	.	TRBJ2-6	CSVQTSGANVLTF	TGCAGCGTGCAGACTTCTGGGGCCAACGTCCTGACTTTC
TRBV6-1	many	.	TRBJ1-5	CASSEWGNQPQHF	TGTGCCAGCAGTGAGTGGGGAAATCAGCCCCAGCATTTT
TRBV6-5	few	.	TRBJ1-6	CASSYSILQTDGANSPLHF	TGTGCCAGCAGTTACTCCATCCTGCAGACAGACGGAGCTAATTCACCCCTCCACTTT
TRBV12-3/TRBV12-4	.	TRBD1	TRBJ2-3	CASRRQGGNPGTQYF	TGTGCCAGCAGACGACAGGGGGGGAACCCGGGTACGCAGTATTTT
TRBV10-3	few	TRBD2	TRBJ2-5	CAIGTAGLAGLYQETQYF	TGTGCCATCGGGACTGCGGGACTAGCGGGATTGTACCAAGAGACCCAGTACTTC
TRBV12-3/TRBV12-4	few	.	TRBJ2-7	CASSWATAWSSYEQYF	TGTGCCAGCAGTTGGGCGACAGCGTGGAGCTCCTACGAGCAGTACTTC
TRBV11-2	.	TRBD2	TRBJ2-7	CASSLPGLAGTYEQYF	TGTGCCAGCAGCTTACCCGGACTAGCGGGGACCTACGAGCAGTACTTC
TRBV3-1	few	.	TRBJ2-5	CASSQEGRGQTQYF	TGTGCCAGCAGCCAAGAAGGCCGGGGACAGACCCAGTACTTC
TRBV28	many	TRBD1	TRBJ2-6	CASGTAGNSGANVLTF	TGTGCCAGTGGGACAGCAGGCAATTCTGGGGCCAACGTCCTGACTTTC
TRBV5-1	.	TRBD1	TRBJ1-6	CASSLDVQGTNSPLHF	TGCGCCAGCAGCTTGGACGTACAGGGGACGAATTCACCCCTCCACTTT
TRBV10-3	few	.	TRBJ2-7	CAISDPGRGSSYEQYF	TGTGCCATCAGTGACCCTGGCCGGGGAAGCTCCTACGAGCAGTACTTC
TRBV3-1	many	TRBD1	TRBJ1-4	CASSQERSGTGGGGREKLFF	TGTGCCAGCAGCCAAGAAAGATCCGGGACAGGGGGCGGTGGGCGTGAAAAACTGTTTTTT
TRBV4-1	.	.	TRBJ1-5	CASSQVLTGQPQHF	TGCGCCAGCAGCCAAGTGTTAACGGGGCAGCCCCAGCATTTT